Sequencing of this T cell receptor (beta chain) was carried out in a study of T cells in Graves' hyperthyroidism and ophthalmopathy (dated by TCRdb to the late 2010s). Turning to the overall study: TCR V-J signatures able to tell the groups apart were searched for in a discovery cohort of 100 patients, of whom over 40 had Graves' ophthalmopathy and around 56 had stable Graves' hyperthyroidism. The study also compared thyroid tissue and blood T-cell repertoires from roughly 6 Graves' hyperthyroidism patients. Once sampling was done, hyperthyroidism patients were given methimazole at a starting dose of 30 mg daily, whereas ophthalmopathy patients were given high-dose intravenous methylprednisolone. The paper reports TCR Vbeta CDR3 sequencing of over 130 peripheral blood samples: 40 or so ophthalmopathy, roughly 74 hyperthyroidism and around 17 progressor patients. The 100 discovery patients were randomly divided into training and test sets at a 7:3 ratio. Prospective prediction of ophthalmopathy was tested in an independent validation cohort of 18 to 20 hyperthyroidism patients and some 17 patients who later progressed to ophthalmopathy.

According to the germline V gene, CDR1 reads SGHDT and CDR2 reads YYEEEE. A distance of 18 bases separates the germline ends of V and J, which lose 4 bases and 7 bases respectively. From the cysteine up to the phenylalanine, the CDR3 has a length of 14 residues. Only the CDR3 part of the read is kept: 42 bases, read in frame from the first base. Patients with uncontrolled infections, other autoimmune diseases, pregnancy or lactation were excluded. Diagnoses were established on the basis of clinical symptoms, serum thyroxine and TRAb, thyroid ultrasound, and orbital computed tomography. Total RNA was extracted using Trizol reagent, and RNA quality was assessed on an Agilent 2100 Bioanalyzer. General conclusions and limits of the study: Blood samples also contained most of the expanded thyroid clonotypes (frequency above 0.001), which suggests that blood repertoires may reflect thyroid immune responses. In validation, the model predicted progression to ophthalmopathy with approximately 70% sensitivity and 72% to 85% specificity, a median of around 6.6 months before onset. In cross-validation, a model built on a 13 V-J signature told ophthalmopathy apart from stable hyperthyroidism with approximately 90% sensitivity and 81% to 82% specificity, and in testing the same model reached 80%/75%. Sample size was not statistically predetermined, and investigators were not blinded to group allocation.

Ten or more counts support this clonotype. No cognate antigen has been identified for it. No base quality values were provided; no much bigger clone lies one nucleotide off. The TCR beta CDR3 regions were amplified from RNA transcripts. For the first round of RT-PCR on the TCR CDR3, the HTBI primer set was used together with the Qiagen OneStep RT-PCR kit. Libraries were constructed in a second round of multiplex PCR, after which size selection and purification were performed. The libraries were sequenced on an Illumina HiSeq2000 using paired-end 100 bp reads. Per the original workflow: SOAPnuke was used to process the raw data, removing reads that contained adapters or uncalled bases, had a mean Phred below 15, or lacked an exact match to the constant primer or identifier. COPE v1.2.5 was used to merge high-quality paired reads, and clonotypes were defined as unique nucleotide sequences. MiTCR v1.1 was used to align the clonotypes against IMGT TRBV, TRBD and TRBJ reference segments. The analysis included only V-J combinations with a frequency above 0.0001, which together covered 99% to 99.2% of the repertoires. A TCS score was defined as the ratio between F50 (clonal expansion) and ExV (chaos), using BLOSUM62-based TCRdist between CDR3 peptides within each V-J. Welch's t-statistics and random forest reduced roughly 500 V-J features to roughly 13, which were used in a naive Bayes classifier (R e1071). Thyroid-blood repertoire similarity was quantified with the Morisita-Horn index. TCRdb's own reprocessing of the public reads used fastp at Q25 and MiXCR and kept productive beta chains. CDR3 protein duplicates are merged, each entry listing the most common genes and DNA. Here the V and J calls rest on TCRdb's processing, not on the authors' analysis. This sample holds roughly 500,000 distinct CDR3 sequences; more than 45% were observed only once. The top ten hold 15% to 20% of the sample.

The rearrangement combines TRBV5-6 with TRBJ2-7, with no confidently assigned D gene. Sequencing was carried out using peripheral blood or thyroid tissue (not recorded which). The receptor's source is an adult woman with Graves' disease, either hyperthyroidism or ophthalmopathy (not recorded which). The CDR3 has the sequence CASSLYRSVREQYF. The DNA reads TGTGCCAGCAGCCTTTACAGATCAGTACGGGAGCAGTACTTC.